This T cell receptor beta chain was sequenced in a study of cytomegalovirus exposure and HLA in healthy donors. Across the study: Around 78 million unique TCRs, all from HLA-typed donors, were included in an early release of the data.

Study results and limitations: Of the V segments, some could not be distinguished, including TRBV6-2 and TRBV6-3, and were excluded.

In the PCR, 60 Vbeta and 13 Jbeta primers were used. TCRdb keeps only in-frame clones here, not all; method: immunoSEQ multiplex PCR. The repertoire holds 200,000 to 250,000 clones, with approximately 68% as singletons. A note on this clone: Its antigen remains unknown.

V was pared by 7 bases and J by 2 bases, with 7 bases of the junction left unmatched. The CDR3 has 15 residues. Germline V lookup: CDR1 SGHNT, CDR2 YENEEA. The sequenced material came from PBMCs. The gene calls are TRBV11-3 and TRBJ2-2; TRBD1 agrees at 7 bases. The source is a woman in her twenties or thirties in good health and CMV-seronegative. The CDR3 loop is CASTPGTDNTGELFF. CDR3 in DNA: TGTGCCAGCACCCCCGGGACAGACAACACCGGGGAGCTGTTTTTT.